What follows are 15 T cell receptor beta chains derived from one specimen sequenced in a study of T-cell reconstitution after alpha-beta-depleted transplantation in children. During its preparation, the TCRbeta library received unique molecular identifiers. TCRdb independently ran MiXCR on the PCR reads; one entry per CDR3 protein. Among about 420,000 distinct CDR3 sequences, 15% to 20% were seen once, and the ten largest hold approximately 28%. The sequencing used PBMCs, mostly from graft donor cells, collected 360 days after TCRalphabeta/CD19-depleted stem cell transplant. Every receptor here comes from a boy less than two years old who had a stem cell transplant for Wiskott-Aldrich syndrome, so the T cells may come from the graft donor.

This clonotype was detected a few times. The J gene is TRBJ2-1, the V gene TRBV4-3, with 11 positions matching TRBD2. The germline V gene has CDR1 LGHNA and CDR2 YSLEER. This CDR3 region has 20 residues. Unmatched junction bases numbered 14, after V lost 4 bases and J lost 0 bases. The CDR3 loop reads CASSRYAIAGGTPSYNEQFF. The CDR3 nucleotides read TGCGCCAGCAGCCGTTACGCGATAGCGGGAGGGACGCCCTCCTACAATGAGCAGTTCTTC.

This clonotype was seen a handful of times. The gene calls are TRBV7-9 and TRBJ2-2, with TRBD2 as a possible D gene (6 bases). The CDR3 loop spans 14 amino acids. CDR1 SEHNR and CDR2 FQNEAQ come from the germline V gene (reference sequence). Trimming removed 3 bases at V and 7 bases at J, with 12 bases between. CDR3 amino acids: CASSFRDLIGELFF. CDR3 DNA: TGTGCCAGCAGCTTTCGGGACTTAATCGGGGAGCTGTTTTTT.

This clonotype has just a few counts. The J gene is TRBJ2-7, the V gene TRBV29-1; maybe TRBD1 (5 bases). Germline V CDR1 and CDR2: SQVTM, ANQGSEA. V was clipped by 4 bases and J by 3 bases, with 10 bases between them. The CDR3 length is 12 residues. For the CDR3, the DNA is TGCAGCGTTGCAACAGGATTCTACGAGCAGTACTTC. Protein: CSVATGFYEQYF.

This clonotype was found many times. The rearrangement links TRBV10-3 to TRBJ2-1; D is tentatively TRBD1 or TRBD2 (5 bases each). The CDR3 loop spans 15 amino acids. Germline values: CDR1 ENHRY, CDR2 SYGVKD. V dropped 0 bases and J dropped 4 bases, with 10 bases sitting between them. This CDR3 reads CAISESGTTYNEQFF. CDR3 in DNA: TGTGCCATCAGTGAGTCTGGGACCACATACAATGAGCAGTTCTTC.

This clonotype was recorded a few times. This chain links TRBV18 with TRBJ2-1, with 8 bases fitting TRBD2. The CDR3 covers 18 residues. Trimming took 4 bases from V and 4 from J; bases not matched to a gene: 15. Germline-derived CDR1 and CDR2 are KGHSH and LQKENI. The CDR3 nucleotides are TGTGCCAGCTCACGCTATCCCAGCGGGAGCTTTACATACAATGAGCAGTTCTTC. Protein sequence: CASSRYPSGSFTYNEQFF.

The CDR3 region is CASSQHFTGTAYEQYF. Here the CDR3 DNA reads TGCGCCAGCAGCCAACATTTTACCGGGACAGCCTACGAGCAGTACTTC. The chain carries TRBV4-1 and TRBJ2-7; TRBD1 agrees at 7 bases. V shed 2 bases and J 2 bases; nucleotides not matched to a gene: 9. The CDR3 has 16 amino acids. Germline-derived CDR1 and CDR2 are MGHRA and YSYEKL.

This clonotype was picked up a small number of times. The rearrangement joins TRBV9 to TRBJ2-3; D tentatively reads TRBD1 or TRBD2 (5 bases each). Per the germline V gene, CDR1 is SGDLS and CDR2 is YYNGEE. V was shortened by 4 bases and J by 3 bases, with 30 bases between the two germline ends. The CDR3 is 20 residues long. CDR3 nucleotides: TGTGCCAGCAGCAAACGGGGCAGAACACAGACCGTGGGGACGACAGATACGCAGTATTTT. This codes for CASSKRGRTQTVGTTDTQYF.

The chain couples TRBV30 to TRBJ2-1; the D gene is possibly TRBD1 (5 bases). The germline CDR1 and CDR2 sequences are GTSNPN and SVGIG (reference sequence). The CDR3 contains 12 residues. V lost 2 bases, J lost 4 bases, and 6 bases lay in between. The CDR3 DNA follows: TGTGCCTGGAGTCCAGGGTACAATGAGCAGTTCTTC. This encodes CAWSPGYNEQFF.

This chain uses TRBV28 with TRBJ2-5, with TRBD2 matching over 8 bases. With V trimmed by 1 base and J by 5 bases, 6 bases remained unmatched. The CDR3 is 15 amino acids. Germline loops: CDR1 MDHEN, CDR2 SYDVKM. This CDR3 is CASSLSGGTQETQYF. CDR3 sequence (DNA): TGTGCCAGCAGTTTATCGGGGGGGACACAGGAGACCCAGTACTTC.

The chain couples TRBV6-1 to TRBJ2-1; a weak D match, TRBD1 (6 bases). V lost 6 bases and J 2 bases, leaving 11 bases between the germline ends. This CDR3 spans 14 amino acids. Germline CDR1 is MNHNS and CDR2 is SASEGT. In nucleotides, the CDR3 is TGTGCCAGCAGCCCGGGACATACCTACAATGAGCAGTTCTTC. Protein product: CASSPGHTYNEQFF.

The J gene is TRBJ2-1, the V gene TRBV13; 8 bases map to TRBD2. This CDR3 region has 15 residues. V gave up 3 bases and J gave up 8 bases; unmatched junction bases: 9. CDR1 and CDR2 (germline): PRHDT, FYEKMQ (reference sequence). The CDR3 sequence: CASSFGLAESYEQFF. CDR3 nucleotides: TGTGCCAGCAGCTTTGGACTAGCTGAATCCTATGAGCAGTTCTTC.

This clonotype was detected only a few times. This rearrangement joins TRBV12-3 or TRBV12-4 to TRBJ2-1, with 8 bases that match TRBD1. This CDR3 is built from 16 residues. V gave up 6 bases and J gave up 4 bases; unmatched junction bases: 11. The CDR3, as DNA: TGTGCCAGCAGCAGACAGACAGGGGTGGGATACAATGAGCAGTTCTTC. The encoded protein is CASSRQTGVGYNEQFF.

CDR3 region: CSVGSLAGGPPGGTQYF. CDR3 DNA sequence: TGCAGCGTAGGCTCACTAGCGGGAGGGCCTCCAGGTGGTACGCAGTATTTT. The V and J genes are TRBV29-1 and TRBJ2-3, with 13 positions matching TRBD2. Trimming cost V 6 bases and J 8 bases; bases outside gene matches: 17. Germline V gene sequence: CDR1 SQVTM, CDR2 ANQGSEA. The CDR3 spans 17 residues.

The gene calls are TRBV6-5 and TRBJ1-1, with D unresolved. Germline V CDR1 and CDR2: MNHEY, SVGAGI. Trimming took 3 bases from V and 1 from J, leaving 9 bases between them. CDR3 length equals 14 residues. The CDR3 sequence: CASSYSGRNTEAFF. CDR3 nucleotides: TGTGCCAGCAGTTATTCTGGGCGGAACACTGAAGCTTTCTTT.

The genes are TRBV6-5 and TRBJ2-2, with D possibly being TRBD1 or TRBD2 (5 bases each). CDR1 and CDR2 (germline): MNHEY, SVGAGI. The V end was cut by 1 base, the J end by 1 base, with 7 bases between. The CDR3 loop spans 15 amino acids. For the CDR3, the DNA is TGTGCCAGCAGTTACTGGGGGTTGAACACCGGGGAGCTGTTTTTT. Protein: CASSYWGLNTGELFF.